This TCR beta chain is from a study of blood T cell repertoires in COVID-19. On the study more broadly: Both acute and convalescent COVID-19 samples were obtained from the United States, Italy and Spain. PBMCs, B-cell-depleted T cells, or T cells were the source of the cDNA or gDNA that made up the material.

Libraries were prepared by immunoSEQ multiplex PCR; TCRdb keeps only in-frame clonotypes and omits some of them. The table records more than 150,000 clones, approximately 80% of them present only once. The CDR3 is made up of 14 amino acids. The germline V gene has CDR1 MNHEY and CDR2 SVGAGI. The junction had 1 base not matched to a gene; V was cut back by 2 bases and J by 6 bases. Recruits, aged roughly 18 to 95 years, lived in 24 US areas. Sample: PBMCs or T cells enriched from blood (not recorded which). The rearrangement joins TRBV6-5 to TRBJ1-6, with TRBD1 identical over 7 bases. The receptor's source is a woman aged 50 to 60 who had recovered from COVID-19. The CDR3: CASSYGQANSPLHF. CDR3 sequence (DNA): TGTGCCAGCAGTTACGGACAGGCTAATTCACCCCTCCACTTT.